The rows below give T cell receptor beta chains drawn from one sample of a study of shared clonotypes between healthy human individuals. Libraries were prepared by immunoSEQ multiplex PCR; TCRdb keeps only in-frame clonotypes and omits some of them. The sample includes fewer than 800,000 clones, roughly 94% of them seen just once. The sample taken for sequencing was naive CD8+ T cells sorted from blood. The receptors here all came from a young man in good health. Both conserved end residues are part of each CDR3. A D gene is named only where the DNA matches it firmly. For some rows the clone size is stated as once, few or many, or as a class when expanded; others skip it.

TRBJ2-3,TRBV10-2,NA,TRBD2,TGCGCCAGCAGTGAGCCATCGAAGAGACTAGCCCCCACAGATACGCAGTATTTT,CASSEPSKRLAPTDTQYF
TRBJ1-2,TRBV28,NA,NA,TGTGCCAGCAGTTCGCTTTATGGCTACACCTTC,CASSSLYGYTF
TRBJ2-3,TRBV13,NA,NA,TGTGCCAGCAGCTTAGGGGTGGGGAGCACAGATACGCAGTATTTT,CASSLGVGSTDTQYF
TRBJ1-2,TRBV6-1,NA,NA,TGTGCCAGCAGTGACCTGCCCAACTATGGCTACACCTTC,CASSDLPNYGYTF
TRBJ2-1,TRBV27,NA,NA,TGTGCCAGCAGTTTGGGGGGAAGCTCCTACAATGAGCAGTTCTTC,CASSLGGSSYNEQFF
TRBJ2-7,TRBV6-1,few,NA,TGTGCCAGCAGTCCCCTGCAGCCCCCCGACGAGCAGTACTTC,CASSPLQPPDEQYF
TRBJ2-5,TRBV7-8,NA,NA,TGTGCCAGCAGCTTAGGCTCCAGGAGATTGGAGACCCAGTACTTC,CASSLGSRRLETQYF
TRBJ1-1,TRBV7-9,NA,NA,TGTGCCAGCAGTATTATCGACATGAACACTGAAGCTTTCTTT,CASSIIDMNTEAFF
TRBJ2-1,TRBV7-6,NA,NA,TGTGCCAGCAGCCGAGGGGTCGATCACAATGAGCAGTTCTTC,CASSRGVDHNEQFF
TRBJ2-3,TRBV10-1,NA,TRBD2,TGCGCCAGCAGTGAAATCCTAGCGGGAGGGCCTAGCACAGATACGCAGTATTTT,CASSEILAGGPSTDTQYF
TRBJ2-5,TRBV29-1,NA,TRBD1,TGCAGCGTGGTAGACAGGGGGGAACAAGAGACCCAGTACTTC,CSVVDRGEQETQYF
TRBJ2-1,TRBV5-1,NA,NA,TGCGCCAGCAGCTTGGTACAGGGAGGTGAGCAGTTCTTC,CASSLVQGGEQFF
TRBJ1-2,TRBV27,NA,NA,TGTGCCAGCAGAATTTGGGGGGGAGGGGACGGCTACACCTTC,CASRIWGGGDGYTF
TRBJ1-5,TRBV5-5,once,TRBD1,TGTGCCAGCAGCGCCCGGGACAGGGATCATGCCCAGCATTTT,CASSARDRDHAQHF
TRBJ1-1,TRBV7-9,NA,NA,TGTGCCTCCTGGGGCAGGAACACTGAAGCTTTCTTT,CASWGRNTEAFF
TRBJ1-2,TRBV13,NA,NA,TGTGCCAGTATCAATCGGGGCAGTTCTAACTATGGCTACACCTTC,CASINRGSSNYGYTF
TRBJ1-4,TRBV27,NA,NA,TGTGCCAGCAGTCTCGGACAGACGGGGAAACTGTTTTTT,CASSLGQTGKLFF
TRBJ2-7,TRBV11-2,NA,NA,TGTGCCAGCAGCTTAGATTGGGCTCCGGTAGAGCAGTACTTC,CASSLDWAPVEQYF
TRBJ2-7,TRBV7-6,NA,NA,TGTGCCAGCAGCTTATGGGAAGGGCCCACCTACGAGCAGTACTTC,CASSLWEGPTYEQYF
TRBJ2-5,TRBV6-5,NA,NA,TGTGCCAGCAGTTACGGGGGTGGGGAGACCCAGTACTTC,CASSYGGGETQYF
TRBJ2-7,TRBV4-1,NA,NA,TGCGCCAGCAGCCATCCGGTGACAGGCGCGCTCTACGAGCAGTACTTC,CASSHPVTGALYEQYF
TRBJ1-5,TRBV30,NA,NA,TGTGCCTGGAGCCGGGACACGTTCCCTAGCAATCAGCCCCAGCATTTT,CAWSRDTFPSNQPQHF
TRBJ2-1,TRBV25-1,NA,NA,TGTGCCAGCAGGGGGACAAACCACAATGAGCAGTTCTTC,CASRGTNHNEQFF
TRBJ2-5,TRBV7-2,few,NA,TGTGCCAGCAGCTTACCAGAGACCCAGTACTTC,CASSLPETQYF
TRBJ2-1,TRBV4-1,NA,NA,TGCGCCAGCAGCCAAGGCAACCCTGGGGAGTACTCCTACAATGAGCAGTTCTTC,CASSQGNPGEYSYNEQFF
TRBJ2-7,TRBV27,NA,TRBD1,TGTGCCAGCAGTTTATGGGGGCAGGGGGCCCACGAGCAGTACTTC,CASSLWGQGAHEQYF
TRBJ2-4,TRBV9,NA,NA,TGTGCCAGCAGCGTAGACGGAAGAGCCAAAAACATTCAGTACTTC,CASSVDGRAKNIQYF
TRBJ1-5,TRBV4-3,NA,TRBD1,TGCGCCTCACGACAGGGGGCTTTTAGCAATCAGCCCCAGCATTTT,CASRQGAFSNQPQHF
TRBJ2-7,TRBV5-1,NA,NA,TGCGCCAGCAGCTTGGCTTACGGTTACGAGCAGTACTTC,CASSLAYGYEQYF
TRBJ2-1,TRBV7-8,once,TRBD2,TGTGCCAGCAGCAGCCCGGGACTAGCGGGACTGTACAATGAGCAGTTCTTC,CASSSPGLAGLYNEQFF
TRBJ2-3,TRBV9,NA,NA,TGTGCCAGCAGCGTAGACGGCAGGGCGTGGTCGAGCACAGATACGCAGTATTTT,CASSVDGRAWSSTDTQYF
TRBJ2-7,TRBV6-5,once,TRBD2,TGTGCCAGCAGTCTAATAGCGGGAGCCTACGAGCAGTACTTC,CASSLIAGAYEQYF
TRBJ2-7,TRBV19,NA,TRBD2,TGTGCCAGTAGTGTGGGACTAGCGGATACCTACGAGCAGTACTTC,CASSVGLADTYEQYF
TRBJ2-2,TRBV4-3,NA,TRBD2,TGCGCCAGCAGCCAAGATCGGGGGGGCACCGGGGAGCTGTTTTTT,CASSQDRGGTGELFF
TRBJ2-3,TRBV18,NA,NA,TGTGCCAGCTCACCACTGGACGGCACAGATACGCAGTATTTT,CASSPLDGTDTQYF
TRBJ1-1,TRBV27,NA,NA,TGTGCCAGCAGTCCCGCAAGGTGGGACACTGAAGCTTTCTTT,CASSPARWDTEAFF
TRBJ2-3,TRBV6-4,few,NA,TGTGCCAGCAGTGACGATTCCCAGGGTACGCAGTATTTT,CASSDDSQGTQYF
TRBJ2-1,TRBV5-1,NA,TRBD2,TGCGCCAGCAGCTTGAGGGCCGCGGGAGAGGAGCAGTTCTTC,CASSLRAAGEEQFF
TRBJ2-7,TRBV27,NA,NA,TGTGCCAGCAGTTTCGGGACCGAATACGAGCAGTACTTC,CASSFGTEYEQYF
TRBJ1-2,TRBV5-8,NA,TRBD1,TGTGCCAGCAGCTTTCGGACAGGCTATGGCTACACCTTC,CASSFRTGYGYTF
TRBJ2-3,TRBV6-4,once,NA,TGTGCCAGCAGTATCGGGGATGGGAGGTTCGCAGATACGCAGTATTTT,CASSIGDGRFADTQYF
TRBJ1-5,TRBV27,NA,TRBD1,TGTGCCAGCAGTATCGGGACAGGGGTTCAGCCCCAGCATTTT,CASSIGTGVQPQHF
TRBJ2-1,TRBV6-1,NA,TRBD2,TGTGCCAGCAGTGCTCGGACTAGCGGAAATGAGCAGTTCTTC,CASSARTSGNEQFF
TRBJ1-1,TRBV5-5,once,NA,TGTGCCAGCAGCTTTTCCGCTGAAGCTTTCTTT,CASSFSAEAFF
TRBJ2-5,TRBV21-1,NA,NA,TGTGCCAGCAGCAATGTAATAGCGGGAGAAGGTGGACAAGAGACCCAGTACTTC,CASSNVIAGEGGQETQYF
TRBJ2-7,TRBV5-5,NA,TRBD1,TGTGCCAGCAGCAGGATCGGGACAGGGGCCCTTCTTTCTACCTACGAGCAGTACTTC,CASSRIGTGALLSTYEQYF
TRBJ2-3,TRBV5-1,NA,NA,TGCGCCAGCAAGGAGGAGCCTTACAGTTCTAGCACAGATACGCAGTATTTT,CASKEEPYSSSTDTQYF
TRBJ2-7,TRBV5-4,NA,TRBD1,TGTGCCAGCAGCTGGGAACAGGGGGCTGCCGTCTACGAGCAGTACTTC,CASSWEQGAAVYEQYF
TRBJ2-3,TRBV9,NA,NA,TGTGCCAGCAGTTACCGGGACCAGACTAGCACAGATACGCAGTATTTT,CASSYRDQTSTDTQYF
TRBJ2-1,TRBV6-6,few,TRBD1,TGTGCCAGCAGTCCCGGACAGGGGTTGGACAATGAGCAGTTCTTC,CASSPGQGLDNEQFF
TRBJ2-1,TRBV7-6,NA,TRBD2,TGTGCCAGCAGCTTAGGTACGGGAGGGGTTAATGAGCAGTTCTTC,CASSLGTGGVNEQFF
TRBJ2-1,TRBV7-6,once,NA,TGTGCCAGCGGCTGGCTACAGGGTGAAATGCAGTTCTTC,CASGWLQGEMQFF
TRBJ1-2,TRBV6-1,once,NA,TGTGCCAGCAGTGACTTATGGCGACAGGCGGGAGGTGGCTACACCTTC,CASSDLWRQAGGGYTF
TRBJ1-1,TRBV6-1,NA,NA,TGTGCCAGCAGTGATTTGAACACTGAAGCTTTCTTT,CASSDLNTEAFF
TRBJ2-1,TRBV11-2,NA,TRBD2,TGTGCCAGCAGCTTATGGCTAGCGGGATTCTACAATGAGCAGTTCTTC,CASSLWLAGFYNEQFF
TRBJ1-4,TRBV14,NA,NA,TGTGCCAGTGGGGCGGGGGGGGCAACTAATGAAAAACTGTTTTTT,CASGAGGATNEKLFF
TRBJ2-2,TRBV7-3,NA,TRBD2,TGTGCCAGCGCAGGGCTAGCGGGAGCCGCGAACACCGGGGAGCTGTTTTTT,CASAGLAGAANTGELFF
TRBJ2-7,TRBV19,once,TRBD1,TGTGCCAGTAGTTTTGGACAGGGCTACGAGCAGTACTTC,CASSFGQGYEQYF
TRBJ2-1,TRBV7-9,NA,TRBD2,TGTGCCAGCAGCTCTCTGGGACTAGCGGGAGCTGGTTACAATGAGCAGTTCTTC,CASSSLGLAGAGYNEQFF